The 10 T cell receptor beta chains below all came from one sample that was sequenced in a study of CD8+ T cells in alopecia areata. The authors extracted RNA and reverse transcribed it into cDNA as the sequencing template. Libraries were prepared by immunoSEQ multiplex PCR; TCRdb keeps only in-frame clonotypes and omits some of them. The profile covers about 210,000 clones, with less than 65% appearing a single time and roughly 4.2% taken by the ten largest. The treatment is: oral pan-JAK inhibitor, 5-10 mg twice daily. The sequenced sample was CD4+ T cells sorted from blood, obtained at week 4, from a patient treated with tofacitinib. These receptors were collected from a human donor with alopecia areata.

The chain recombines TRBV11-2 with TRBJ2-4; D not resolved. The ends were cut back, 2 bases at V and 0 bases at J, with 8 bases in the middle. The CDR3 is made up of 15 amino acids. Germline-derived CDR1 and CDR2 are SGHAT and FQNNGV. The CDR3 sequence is CASSLSDLAKNIQYF. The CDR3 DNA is TGTGCCAGCAGCTTATCCGATCTAGCCAAAAACATTCAGTACTTC.

This chain's CDR3 is CASSLVQHAPLHF. CDR3 DNA: TGTGCCAGCAGCTTAGTCCAGCATGCACCCCTCCACTTT. The rearrangement joins TRBV7-9 to TRBJ1-6; D is ambiguous. Between the trimmed V and J ends, which lost 1 base and 11 bases, there was a span of 9 bases. CDR1 is SEHNR, CDR2 FQNEAQ, per germline (reference sequence). This CDR3 is 13 amino acids long.

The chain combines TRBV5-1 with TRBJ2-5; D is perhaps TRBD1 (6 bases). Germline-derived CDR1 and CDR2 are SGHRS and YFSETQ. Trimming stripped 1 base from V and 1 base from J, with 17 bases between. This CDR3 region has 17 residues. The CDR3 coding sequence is TGCGCCAGCAGCTTGTTAGGAGCAGGGGCCATCCAAGAGACCCAGTACTTC. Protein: CASSLLGAGAIQETQYF.

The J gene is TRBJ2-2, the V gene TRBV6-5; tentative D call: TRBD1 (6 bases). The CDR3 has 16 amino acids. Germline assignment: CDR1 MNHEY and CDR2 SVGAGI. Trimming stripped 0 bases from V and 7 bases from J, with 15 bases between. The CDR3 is CASSYSSAGVGGELFF. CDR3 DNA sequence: TGTGCCAGCAGTTACTCGAGTGCAGGGGTGGGCGGGGAGCTGTTTTTT.

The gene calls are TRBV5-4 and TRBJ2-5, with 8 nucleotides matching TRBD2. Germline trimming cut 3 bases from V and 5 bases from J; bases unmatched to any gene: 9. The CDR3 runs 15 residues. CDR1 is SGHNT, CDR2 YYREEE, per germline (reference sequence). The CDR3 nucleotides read TGTGCCAGCAGCTCCGGGGGGGGCCAAGCGGAGACCCAGTACTTC. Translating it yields CASSSGGGQAETQYF.

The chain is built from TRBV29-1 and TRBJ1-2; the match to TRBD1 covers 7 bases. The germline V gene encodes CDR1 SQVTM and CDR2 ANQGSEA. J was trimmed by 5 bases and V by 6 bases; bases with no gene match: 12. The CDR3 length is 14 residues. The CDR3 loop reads CSVQLRTGEYGYTF. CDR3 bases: TGCAGCGTCCAACTGCGAACAGGGGAATATGGCTACACCTTC.

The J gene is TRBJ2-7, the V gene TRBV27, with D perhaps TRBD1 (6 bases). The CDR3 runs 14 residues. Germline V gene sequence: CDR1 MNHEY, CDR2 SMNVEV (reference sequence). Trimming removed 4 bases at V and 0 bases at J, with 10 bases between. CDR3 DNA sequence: TGTGCCAGCAGTTCTACGGACAGCTCCTACGAGCAGTACTTC. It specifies CASSSTDSSYEQYF.

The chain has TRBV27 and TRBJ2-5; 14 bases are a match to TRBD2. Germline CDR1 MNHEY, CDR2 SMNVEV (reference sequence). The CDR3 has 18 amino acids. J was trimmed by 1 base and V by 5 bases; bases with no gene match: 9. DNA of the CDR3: TGTGCCAGCAGTCCAAGGGAGGGACTAGCGGGGGCCCAAGAGACCCAGTACTTC. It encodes CASSPREGLAGAQETQYF.

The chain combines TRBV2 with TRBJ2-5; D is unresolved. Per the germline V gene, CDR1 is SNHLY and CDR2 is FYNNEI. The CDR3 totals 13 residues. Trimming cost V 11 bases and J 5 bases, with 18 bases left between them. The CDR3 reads CAAADGVGETQYF. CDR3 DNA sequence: TGTGCCGCGGCCGATGGAGTCGGGGAGACCCAGTACTTC.

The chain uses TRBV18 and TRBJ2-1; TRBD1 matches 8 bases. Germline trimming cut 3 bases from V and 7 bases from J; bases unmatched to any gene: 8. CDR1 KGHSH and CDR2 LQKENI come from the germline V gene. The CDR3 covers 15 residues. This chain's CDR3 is CASSPTRTGKNEQFF. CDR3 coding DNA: TGTGCCAGCTCACCTACTCGGACAGGGAAGAATGAGCAGTTCTTC.